This T cell receptor (beta chain) was captured by sequencing in a study of beta chain features in type 1 diabetes (dated by TCRdb to 2016 to 2019). The study in broad terms: No differences in mean age, gender distribution, total cell number or subset yield were found between patients and healthy donors. In the study, recently diagnosed type 1 diabetes patients and matched healthy donors were compared on the TCRB repertoires of their sorted circulating CD4+ T cell subsets. Whereas all 28 donors provided naive and central memory subsets, regulatory and stem cell-like memory subsets were isolated from just 8 patients and roughly eight healthy donors. A total of 90 million to 130 million sorted cells were examined across all samples, and a strong correlation was observed between cell number per subset and RNA yield. What the research found in general, with its limitations: At VDJ recombination sites, type 1 diabetes patients had fewer insertions and more deleted nucleotides, which implies abnormalities in thymic rearrangement. The naive, central memory and regulatory TCRB repertoires appeared to resemble one another more closely among patients than among healthy donors. Because small numbers of individuals were included in the HLA sub-analyses, any influence of HLA type on TCRB rearrangement was left unresolved. PCR may preferentially amplify shorter templates, but because patient and control samples were amplified and corrected together, any resulting skew would affect both groups equally. Because cDNA rather than genomic DNA was sequenced, highly expressing activated cells could have been over-represented, although no difference in activation and CD3 levels was found between groups. A moderate but significant shortening of TCRB CDR3 length was observed in type 1 diabetes patients in all four CD4+ subsets.

From each donor, a single peripheral blood sample of about 116 mL on average was drawn into heparinised tubes. Using a panel that included CD45RO, CCR7, CD25, CD127, CD95 and CD27, naive, central memory, regulatory and stem cell-like memory CD4+ T cells were sorted on a BD FACSAria II. All sorted populations exceeded 98% purity. Right away, PBMCs were isolated by Lymphoprep density gradient centrifugation and were stained directly, with no culture step. Samples were stained and sorted in pairs, with one healthy donor and one patient per experiment, so that batch effects were minimized. The entire isolated RNA was reverse transcribed using the High Capacity cDNA Reverse Transcription Kit, and thus expressed TCRB transcripts were sequenced. Deep immunoSEQ sequencing was performed on naive, central memory and regulatory T cell samples, with an average of approximately 4 million total reads per sample. Sorted cells were lysed in RLT buffer, and RNA was extracted using DNase-treated RNeasy Micro or Mini kits according to cell number. Each cell subset was processed on its own to prevent cross-contamination, while patient and healthy donor samples were processed together. TCRB sequences were amplified from cDNA with the immunoSEQ multiplex PCR, producing 87-bp fragments spanning the CDR3 region. The amplicons were sequenced using the Illumina HiSeq platform. The authors' analysis ran thus. Synthetic template baselines were used to correct PCR bias computationally, reads within Hamming distance 2 were collapsed together, and singletons that could not be merged were discarded. By aligning reads against IMGT, V, D and J genes, CDR3 length, and insertions or deletions at six rearrangement sites were assigned. Clonotype counts were normalized to sorted cell number within each subset before computing true diversity and Gini coefficients with the tcR R package. Repertoire sharing was quantified using the overlap coefficient calculated on TCRB nucleotide sequences. Out-of-frame TCRB sequences from naive cells were analyzed as a proxy for the pre-selection repertoire. Drawn from immuneACCESS, this table holds only the in-frame rearrangements with V and J called that TCRdb kept. Clones are partly lost; checked studies trace under half to an unresolved V gene and leave the rest unexplained. That table gives V, J and clone size, and the DNA gave D and trimming. The sample table records about 700,000 clones; around an eighth of these occur just once. The ten largest make up 0.022% of the sample.

Counted from cysteine to phenylalanine, this CDR3 has 16 amino acids. Of the read, only the CDR3 DNA is kept; its 48 bases are in frame from base 1. V is cut back by 2 bases and J by 3 bases, with 5 bases in the junction unmatched. Taken from the germline V gene, the CDR1 and CDR2 loops are MGHRA and YSYEKL. Note on this clone: Its binding antigen is unknown. Base qualities are not recorded, but no much larger clone differs from it by a single base.

This TCR was sampled from a young man with type 1 diabetes. The chain links TRBV4-1 with TRBJ2-3, and TRBD1 matches 10 of the central bases. Sequencing was performed on naive CD4+ T cells from blood. The sample's cell subset or site label is to be understood as: true naive CD4+ T cells. The DNA is TGCGCCAGCAGCCAACGGACAGGGGGACATACAGATACGCAGTATTTT. This sequence encodes CASSQRTGGHTDTQYF.